The 15 T cell receptor beta chains given below trace back to one sample, sequenced in a study of vaccination and CD4 T cells after COVID-19. Noted time point: late sampling 161 to 241 days after vaccination in a few convalescent patients. Indicated treatment: roughly 11-day PBMC culture with coronavirus spike peptide pools or control peptides (ViraFEST assay). Sequencing of cultured CD4+ T cell DNA used the Oncomine TCR Beta short-read assay. TCRdb re-derived calls from the PCR reads in MiXCR, one entry per CDR3 protein. Among about 22,000 distinct CDR3 sequences listed, 30% to 35% were seen once. Antigens of these TCRs are unknown. The sequencing here drew on CD4+ T cells from blood, cultured in vitro, taken about 7 months after SARS-CoV-2 vaccination. These receptors were obtained from a human donor who had recovered from COVID-19.

This clonotype was counted a few times. The chain couples TRBV18 to TRBJ1-6, with 9 bases aligning to TRBD1. J was trimmed by 13 bases and V by 2 bases; bases with no gene match: 6. Germline values: CDR1 KGHSH, CDR2 LQKENI. The CDR3 loop spans 14 amino acids. CDR3 nucleotide sequence: TGTGCCAGCTCACCAGAAGGACAGGGGTCCCCCCTCCACTTT. This sequence encodes CASSPEGQGSPLHF.

This clonotype was found once. The genes are TRBV5-5 and TRBJ2-5; 8 bases line up with TRBD1. The length of the CDR3 is 16 residues. From germline, CDR1 is SGHKS and CDR2 YYEKEE (reference sequence). After removal of 0 bases from V and 5 bases from J, the junction contained 9 bases not matched to a gene. CDR3 coding DNA: TGTGCCAGCAGCTTGGAAGACAGGGGTGTGTGGGAGACCCAGTACTTC. It is translated as CASSLEDRGVWETQYF.

In this sample, this clonotype turned up a few times. This chain uses TRBV2 with TRBJ2-5, with TRBD1 as a possible D gene (5 bases). CDR1 and CDR2 from the germline V gene are SNHLY and FYNNEI. V lost 6 bases and J lost 5, with 13 bases in between. The CDR3 sequence is 13 residues long. Written as DNA, the CDR3 is TGTGCCAGCAGCAGGGATATGGGGGAGACCCAGTACTTC. It codes for CASSRDMGETQYF.

The chain has TRBV6-5 and TRBJ1-5, with TRBD1 matching 7 bases. This CDR3 spans 16 amino acids. The trim removed 4 bases at V and 5 bases at J, leaving 11 bases unmatched. Germline V CDR1 and CDR2: MNHEY, SVGAGI. For the CDR3, the DNA is TGTGCCAGCAGTTCCCGGGACAGCGGCTACGATCAGCCCCAGCATTTT. Amino acids: CASSSRDSGYDQPQHF.

This clonotype was seen a few times. The chain's CDR3 is CASSLFAGETQYF. CDR3 sequence (DNA): TGCGCCAGCAGCTTGTTTGCTGGGGAGACCCAGTACTTC. The chain recombines TRBV5-1 with TRBJ2-5; D not resolved. This CDR3 has 13 amino acids. V was pared by 1 base and J by 5 bases, with 9 bases between. Germline CDR1 reads SGHRS; CDR2 reads YFSETQ.

This clonotype was observed a few times. The genes are TRBV7-8 and TRBJ2-5; no reliable D call. V was cut by 5 bases and J by 5 bases, with 6 bases left in between. The length of the CDR3 is 11 residues. Germline V gene data show CDR1 as SGHVS and CDR2 as FQNEAQ. CDR3 in amino acids: CASSARETQYF. The CDR3 DNA follows: TGTGCCAGCAGCGCGCGGGAGACCCAGTACTTC.

The chain employs TRBV7-9 and TRBJ1-3; TRBD1 might be the D (6 bases). The CDR3 runs 14 residues. V lost 7 bases and J lost 0, with 10 bases in between. CDR1 is SEHNR, CDR2 FQNEAQ, per germline (reference sequence). The CDR3 DNA follows: TGTGCCAGCACGAGGGGGATCTCTGGAAACACCATATATTTT. This codes for CASTRGISGNTIYF.

In its sample, this clonotype was seen a few times. V gene TRBV27 combines with J gene TRBJ1-6; unclear D gene. V was clipped by 6 bases and J by 8 bases, with 11 bases between them. The CDR3 is 13 amino acids. Germline V CDR1 and CDR2: MNHEY, SMNVEV (reference sequence). This chain's CDR3 is CASSLVRDSPLHF. CDR3 sequence (DNA): TGTGCCAGCAGCCTAGTTCGAGATTCACCCCTCCACTTT.

The chain uses TRBV7-9 and TRBJ1-1; D possibly corresponds to TRBD1 (6 bases). Germline assignment: CDR1 SEHNR and CDR2 FQNEAQ (reference sequence). Trimming cost V 6 bases and J 5 bases, with 22 bases left between them. CDR3 length equals 16 residues. Here the CDR3 DNA reads TGTGCCAGCAGACCTACACAGGGAGGGAGATGGACTGAAGCTTTCTTT. Amino acids: CASRPTQGGRWTEAFF.

The chain joins TRBV11-1 to TRBJ2-3; D gene uncertain. Germline V gene sequence: CDR1 SGHAT, CDR2 FQDESV (reference sequence). The CDR3 runs 12 residues. Trimming pared 1 base from V and 6 bases from J, leaving 5 bases between. As DNA, the CDR3 is TGTGCCAGCAGCTTAGTTGTGGATACGCAGTATTTT. Its translation: CASSLVVDTQYF.

This clonotype was seen at least ten times. The genes are TRBV15 and TRBJ1-2; the D is unclear. Trimming took off 1 base at V and 6 bases at J, with 9 bases between the two ends. CDR1 and CDR2 (germline): LNHNV, YYDKDF (reference sequence). The CDR3 has 13 residues. CDR3 sequence (DNA): TGTGCCACCAGCAGAGGCGTTGGGAATGGCTACACCTTC. Protein: CATSRGVGNGYTF.

This sequence joins TRBV20-1 and TRBJ2-7; 12 bases fit TRBD1. The CDR3 loop spans 17 amino acids. With V trimmed by 3 bases and J by 3 bases, 12 bases remained unmatched. Germline V gene sequence: CDR1 DFQATT, CDR2 SNEGSKA (reference sequence). The CDR3 DNA is TGCAGTGCTAGCGGCTACCGGGACAGGGGGCTTTACTACGAGCAGTACTTC. Amino acid sequence: CSASGYRDRGLYYEQYF.

This clonotype was detected a few times. V and J are TRBV7-6 and TRBJ2-3, with TRBD2 identical over 10 bases. The germline V gene encodes CDR1 SGHVS and CDR2 FNYEAQ. V shed 5 bases, J shed 2 bases, and the junction held 7 bases outside the gene matches. The CDR3 contains 16 residues. CDR3 residues: CASSRTSGAYTDTQYF. The CDR3 nucleotides read TGTGCCAGCAGCCGAACTAGCGGGGCTTACACAGATACGCAGTATTTT.

This clonotype was counted between two and nine times. The chain recombines TRBV20-1 with TRBJ1-1; no clear D. The germline gives CDR1 DFQATT, CDR2 SNEGSKA (reference sequence). The CDR3 length is 13 residues. Deletions cut 5 bases from V and 1 base from J, with 11 bases between. CDR3 in DNA: TGCAGTGCTTCAAAGGACGCGAACACTGAAGCTTTCTTT. Translating it yields CSASKDANTEAFF.

In this sample, this clonotype turned up a few times. CDR3 protein: CASSLKTENTEAFF. The CDR3 nucleotides are TGTGCCAGCAGTTTGAAGACAGAGAACACTGAAGCTTTCTTT. This chain joins TRBV27 and TRBJ1-1, with D maybe TRBD1 (5 bases). This CDR3 is 14 amino acids long. Trimming left V 3 bases short and J 1 base short, with 9 bases between. The germline gives CDR1 MNHEY, CDR2 SMNVEV (reference sequence).